This TCR beta chain was recorded in a study of T cell changes during pregnancy in multiple sclerosis. The V end lost 0 bases, the J end lost 7 bases, and 18 bases lay between the germline ends. The CDR3 covers 16 residues. Germline V gene sequence: CDR1 SGHDN, CDR2 FVKESK. TCRdb keeps only in-frame clones here, not all; method: immunoSEQ multiplex PCR. Among tens of thousands of clones listed, 91% were seen once. The source material was peripheral blood, sampled after pregnancy. The receptor was derived from a female donor in good health, enrolled as a control in a pregnancy study. The chain links TRBV14 to TRBJ2-5, with D perhaps matching TRBD1 (6 bases). This CDR3 is CASSQEAGTSYGTQYF. DNA for the CDR3: TGTGCCAGCAGCCAAGAGGCAGGGACAAGCTATGGGACCCAGTACTTC.